The 30 T cell receptor beta chains in this list originate from one sample, sequenced in a study of glioma-infiltrating T cells after dendritic cell vaccination. The assay was immunoSEQ multiplex PCR, and TCRdb's table has in-frame clones only and misses some. The sample carries roughly 82,000 clones, 70% to 90% recorded once. The material sequenced was blood, taken before dendritic cell vaccination. These receptor sequences come from a human donor with glioblastoma.

CDR3 sequence reads: CSVAGGQGDYNGYTF. The CDR3 DNA reads TGCAGCGTCGCGGGGGGACAGGGGGATTATAATGGCTACACCTTC. V is TRBV29-1 and J is TRBJ1-2; 11 positions agree with TRBD1. V lost 6 bases to trimming and J lost 6 bases; unmatched junction nucleotides: 12. CDR1 and CDR2 from the germline V gene are SQVTM and ANQGSEA. This CDR3 contains 15 residues. The whole variable domain, filled in from reference TRBV29-1 and TRBJ1-2, reads SAVISQKPSRDICQRGTSLTIQCQVDSQVTMMFWYRQQPGQSLTLIATANQGSEATYESGFVIDKFPISRPNLTFSTLTVSNMSPEDSSIYLCSVAGGQGDYNGYTFGSGTRLTVV.

The chain combines TRBV5-1 with TRBJ2-5; 8 bases match TRBD2. There are 15 residues in the CDR3. Germline CDR1 reads SGHRS; CDR2 reads YFSETQ. With V trimmed by 4 bases and J by 3 bases, 8 bases remained unmatched. CDR3 DNA: TGCGCCAGCAGCAGCGGGACCGGGAGGGAAGAGACCCAGTACTTC. Its translation is CASSSGTGREETQYF. Complete variable domain (other parts from reference TRBV5-1 and TRBJ2-5): KAGVTQTPRYLIKTRGQQVTLSCSPISGHRSVSWYQQTPGQGLQFLFEYFSETQRNKGNFPGRFSGRQFSNSRSEMNVSTLELGDSALYLCASSSGTGREETQYFGPGTRLLVL.

The genes are TRBV27 and TRBJ2-1; 7 positions match TRBD2. The CDR3 totals 18 residues. J lost 6 bases, V lost 6 bases, and 20 bases had no gene match. Germline assignment: CDR1 MNHEY and CDR2 SMNVEV (reference sequence). CDR3 DNA: TGTGCCAGCAGCAACCAACGTCTCCCGGGAGGTAATCGCAATGAGCAGTTCTTC. It yields the protein CASSNQRLPGGNRNEQFF.

The count of this clone is one. V usage is TRBV6-5 and J usage is TRBJ2-1; 13 bases match TRBD2. The V and J ends lost 2 bases and 7 bases, in that order; junction bases with no gene match: 5. CDR3 length: 16 amino acids. Germline V gene lookup returns CDR1 MNHEY and CDR2 SVGAGI. In DNA form, the CDR3 reads TGTGCCAGCAGTTACACCGGGACTAGCGGGGTAAATGAGCAGTTCTTC. Amino acid sequence: CASSYTGTSGVNEQFF.

V and J are TRBV6-1 and TRBJ2-3; 14 nucleotides line up with TRBD2. Losses at the gene ends were 4 bases for V and 5 bases for J; bases not matched to a gene: 8. CDR1 MNHNS and CDR2 SASEGT come from the germline V gene. This CDR3 is 17 amino acids long. The CDR3, as DNA: TGTGCCAGCAGTGGGATCGGACTAGCGGGGGGCGGAGATACGCAGTATTTT. It is translated as CASSGIGLAGGGDTQYF.

The chain employs TRBV30 and TRBJ1-2; 9 bases fit TRBD1. Germline-derived CDR1 and CDR2 are GTSNPN and SVGIG (reference sequence). Trimming at V came to 0 bases and at J to 0 bases, leaving 8 bases not matched to a gene. This CDR3 is 17 amino acids long. The CDR3: CAWSVRGQGPSNYGYTF. In nucleotides, the CDR3 is TGTGCCTGGAGTGTACGAGGACAGGGGCCTTCTAACTATGGCTACACCTTC.

V is TRBV27 and J is TRBJ2-5; the D is unclear. The V gene's germline CDR1 is MNHEY and CDR2 SMNVEV (reference sequence). The V end lost 1 base, the J end lost 5 bases, and 8 bases lay between the germline ends. This CDR3 is built from 13 residues. The CDR3 is CASSLLASETQYF. The CDR3 nucleotides are TGTGCCAGCAGTTTATTGGCCTCCGAGACCCAGTACTTC.

V gene TRBV2 combines with J gene TRBJ1-5, with 9 nucleotides matching TRBD1. CDR1 is SNHLY, CDR2 FYNNEI, per germline. After removal of 6 bases from V and 2 bases from J, the junction contained 14 bases not matched to a gene. The CDR3 is 18 residues long. The CDR3 DNA is TGTGCCAGCAGAGCCGGGACAGGGATTGTACGTGGCAATCAGCCCCAGCATTTT. This translates into CASRAGTGIVRGNQPQHF.

The V and J genes are TRBV5-1 and TRBJ2-5; tentatively, D is TRBD2 (6 bases). Germline V CDR1 and CDR2: SGHRS, YFSETQ. The CDR3 contains 13 residues. The V and J ends lost 4 bases and 5 bases respectively, with 12 bases between them. As DNA, the CDR3 is TGCGCCAGCAGCCCAGGAGGGTTGGAGACCCAGTACTTC. Translating gives CASSPGGLETQYF.

The chain combines TRBV5-1 with TRBJ2-5; D possibly corresponds to TRBD1 (6 bases). The CDR3 runs to 14 residues. Trimming cost V 2 bases and J 1 base, with 9 bases left between them. Germline V CDR1 and CDR2: SGHRS, YFSETQ. The CDR3 sequence is CASSLAGAQETQYF. The CDR3 nucleotides are TGCGCCAGCAGCTTAGCAGGGGCCCAAGAGACCCAGTACTTC.

The chain recombines TRBV5-1 with TRBJ2-5; D not certain. Germline V gene data show CDR1 as SGHRS and CDR2 as YFSETQ. V was cut by 0 bases and J by 2 bases, with 8 bases left in between. The CDR3 has 14 residues. In DNA, the CDR3 is TGCGCCAGCAGCTTGGGAGGATCGCAAGAGACCCAGTACTTC. Amino acids: CASSLGGSQETQYF.

This clone turned up a few times. The V gene is TRBV10-3, the J gene TRBJ1-1; D uncertain. The germline gives CDR1 ENHRY, CDR2 SYGVKD. Trimming took 1 base from V and 9 from J, leaving 12 bases between them. The CDR3 is made up of 13 amino acids. The CDR3 is CAISELSGQKAFF. The CDR3 DNA follows: TGTGCCATCAGTGAGTTGTCAGGTCAAAAAGCTTTCTTT.

J is TRBJ1-4 and V is TRBV15; D unresolved. Trimming shortened V by 0 bases and J by 4 bases, and 9 bases separated the two germline ends. The CDR3 spans 15 residues. CDR1 and CDR2 (germline): LNHNV, YYDKDF (reference sequence). The CDR3 is CATSRDLWSNEKLFF. The CDR3 coding sequence is TGTGCCACCAGCAGAGATCTTTGGAGTAATGAAAAACTGTTTTTT.

The chain combines TRBV4-1 with TRBJ2-5; 10 bases map to TRBD2. CDR3 length equals 15 residues. The trim removed 4 bases at V and 4 bases at J, leaving 6 bases unmatched. Looked up from germline, CDR1 is MGHRA and CDR2 is YSYEKL. CDR3 region: CASSRAASGGETQYF. CDR3 DNA: TGCGCCAGCAGCCGGGCGGCTAGCGGGGGAGAGACCCAGTACTTC.

V gene TRBV7-9 combines with J gene TRBJ2-7, with 7 bases that match TRBD2. The CDR3 is made up of 15 amino acids. The germline CDR1 and CDR2 sequences are SEHNR and FQNEAQ (reference sequence). The ends lost 2 bases at V and 6 bases at J; junction bases unmatched: 10. CDR3 bases: TGTGCCAGCAGCTTACTAGGACTAGGGGCCACCGAGCAGTACTTC. Encoded protein: CASSLLGLGATEQYF.

In its sample, this clone was seen once. J is TRBJ2-1 and V is TRBV11-2; D is perhaps TRBD1 (5 bases). Germline-derived CDR1 and CDR2 are SGHAT and FQNNGV. This CDR3 is built from 10 residues. The V end lost 4 bases, the J end lost 10 bases, and 5 bases lay between the germline ends. CDR3: CASSSGEQFF. CDR3 DNA: TGTGCCAGCAGCTCAGGGGAGCAGTTCTTC. The full variable domain, its missing parts supplied by reference TRBV11-2 and TRBJ2-1, is EAGVAQSPRYKIIEKRQSVAFWCNPISGHATLYWYQQILGQGPKLLIQFQNNGVVDDSQLPKDRFSAERLKGVDSTLKIQPAKLEDSAVYLCASSSGEQFFGPGTRLTVL.

The V and J genes are TRBV6-5 and TRBJ2-3, with D perhaps matching TRBD2 (6 bases). This CDR3 contains 14 residues. Trimming removed 6 bases at V and 4 bases at J, with 14 bases between. Germline assignment: CDR1 MNHEY and CDR2 SVGAGI. In DNA form, the CDR3 reads TGTGCCAGCAGACCCCCGGGGGTCCCAGATACGCAGTATTTT. It translates to CASRPPGVPDTQYF.

J is TRBJ1-1 and V is TRBV9; 8 positions match TRBD1. The CDR3 is made up of 15 amino acids. Germline trimming cut 4 bases from V and 3 bases from J; bases unmatched to any gene: 8. CDR1 and CDR2 (germline): SGDLS, YYNGEE. In nucleotides, the CDR3 is TGTGCCAGCAGCTTTGGACAGGGAGGTGACACTGAAGCTTTCTTT. Translation gives CASSFGQGGDTEAFF.

This clone was observed once. The chain recombines TRBV14 with TRBJ1-1; a possible D gene is TRBD1 (6 bases). V shed 5 bases and J shed 1 base, with 11 bases lying between them. The V gene's germline CDR1 is SGHDN and CDR2 FVKESK. This CDR3 contains 14 residues. The CDR3 DNA follows: TGTGCCAGCAGCGGTCGACAGGAGAACACTGAAGCTTTCTTT. It is translated as CASSGRQENTEAFF.

This rearrangement joins TRBV6-1 to TRBJ1-2; D is perhaps TRBD1 (6 bases). CDR1 and CDR2 (germline): MNHNS, SASEGT. V was trimmed by 2 bases and J by 3 bases, leaving 13 bases between them. CDR3 length equals 15 residues. The CDR3 sequence: CASSETPGQDYGYTF. DNA of the CDR3: TGTGCCAGCAGTGAAACGCCGGGACAAGACTATGGCTACACCTTC.

The chain recombines TRBV19 with TRBJ2-5; 11 bases fit TRBD2. The CDR3 consists of 17 residues. The germline gives CDR1 LNHDA, CDR2 SQIVND (reference sequence). With V trimmed by 6 bases and J by 4 bases, 13 bases remained unmatched. The CDR3 bases are TGTGCCAGTAGGCCTAGCGGGAGGTTCCAAATCCCAGAGACCCAGTACTTC. As protein: CASRPSGRFQIPETQYF.

This clone appeared once. This chain uses TRBV5-6 with TRBJ1-2; D gene unclear. CDR1 is SGHDT, CDR2 YYEEEE, per germline. V lost 0 bases and J 4 bases, leaving 13 bases between the germline ends. This CDR3 has 15 amino acids. CDR3 DNA sequence: TGTGCCAGCAGCTTGGCAACAGACGCCTCCTATGGCTACACCTTC. The encoded protein is CASSLATDASYGYTF. The full variable domain, in which reference TRBV5-6 and TRBJ1-2 provide the parts outside the CDR3, is DAGVTQSPTHLIKTRGQQVTLRCSPKSGHDTVSWYQQALGQGPQFIFQYYEEEERQRGNFPDRFSGHQFPNYSSELNVNALLLGDSALYLCASSLATDASYGYTFGSGTRLTVV.

V usage is TRBV27 and J usage is TRBJ2-5, with 9 positions matching TRBD2. V lost 7 bases to trimming and J lost 1 base; unmatched junction nucleotides: 4. CDR3 length: 14 amino acids. Germline CDR1 reads MNHEY; CDR2 reads SMNVEV (reference sequence). The chain's CDR3 is CASKVAGAQETQYF. CDR3 coding DNA: TGTGCCAGCAAGGTAGCGGGGGCCCAAGAGACCCAGTACTTC.

This chain connects TRBV2 to TRBJ2-1; TRBD2 agrees at 14 bases. Germline V gives CDR1 SNHLY, CDR2 FYNNEI. Trimming at V came to 5 bases and at J to 7 bases, leaving 7 bases not matched to a gene. The CDR3 spans 16 residues. CDR3 residues: CASSLTSGRASNEQFF. CDR3 nucleotides: TGTGCCAGCAGTCTGACTAGCGGGAGGGCCTCGAATGAGCAGTTCTTC.

The V and J genes are TRBV6-1 and TRBJ2-5, with 9 bases lining up with TRBD2. Germline V CDR1 and CDR2: MNHNS, SASEGT. J was trimmed by 7 bases and V by 2 bases; bases with no gene match: 14. This CDR3 has 17 residues. CDR3 in amino acids: CASSEMPSGATGGTQYF. For the CDR3, the DNA is TGTGCCAGCAGTGAAATGCCTAGCGGGGCGACCGGTGGGACCCAGTACTTC.

V usage is TRBV5-5 and J usage is TRBJ2-7; 7 nucleotides align to TRBD2. This CDR3 comprises 14 residues. Germline lookup yields CDR1 SGHKS and CDR2 YYEKEE (reference sequence). With 3 bases clipped from V and 2 bases from J, the junction kept 5 bases outside the gene matches. CDR3 sequence: CASSYDGGTYEQYF. DNA of the CDR3: TGTGCCAGCAGCTACGACGGGGGGACCTACGAGCAGTACTTC.

The V and J genes are TRBV9 and TRBJ2-3; weak D call: TRBD1 (6 bases). Per the germline V gene, CDR1 is SGDLS and CDR2 is YYNGEE. This CDR3 has 17 amino acids. The V end was cut by 4 bases, the J end by 0 bases, with 18 bases between. Written as DNA, the CDR3 is TGTGCCAGCAGCCCCGGGGCCAGGGGAAAAAGCACAGATACGCAGTATTTT. Protein sequence: CASSPGARGKSTDTQYF.

The chain uses TRBV11-3 and TRBJ1-2, with TRBD1 matching 11 bases. CDR3 length equals 15 residues. V lost 5 bases and J lost 8; bases outside the gene matches: 10. Germline values: CDR1 SGHNT, CDR2 YENEEA. CDR3 protein: CASSPQGQGARGYTF. The CDR3 nucleotides are TGTGCCAGCAGCCCCCAAGGACAGGGGGCAAGAGGCTACACCTTC.

The chain joins TRBV19 to TRBJ1-1; D not resolved. CDR1 and CDR2 (germline): LNHDA, SQIVND (reference sequence). The germline V and J ends were trimmed by 8 bases and 1 base, with 11 bases remaining between them. The CDR3 contains 13 residues. The CDR3 nucleotides are TGTGCCAGTTGCTGGGCAGCGAACACTGAAGCTTTCTTT. It encodes CASCWAANTEAFF. Drawing the rest from reference TRBV19 and TRBJ1-1, the complete variable domain is DGGITQSPKYLFRKEGQNVTLSCEQNLNHDAMYWYRQDPGQGLRLIYYSQIVNDFQKGDIAEGYSVSREKKESFPLTVTSAQKNPTAFYLCASCWAANTEAFFGQGTRLTVV.

The chain is built from TRBV7-8 and TRBJ1-1; 7 nucleotides match TRBD1. V was pared by 0 bases and J by 2 bases, with 3 bases of the junction left unmatched. This CDR3 spans 15 amino acids. Germline V gene sequence: CDR1 SGHVS, CDR2 FQNEAQ. The CDR3 DNA reads as TGTGCCAGCAGCTTAGCAACAGGGGCAAACACTGAAGCTTTCTTT. Protein: CASSLATGANTEAFF.